The 19 T cell receptor beta chains in this list originate from one sample, sequenced in a study of cytomegalovirus exposure and HLA in healthy donors. The PCR was carried out with 60 Vbeta primers and 13 Jbeta primers. Assay used: immunoSEQ multiplex PCR; TCRdb lists only in-frame clones, some missing. Here the sample spans 100,000 to 150,000 clones, approximately 80% being singletons. The sample taken for sequencing was PBMCs. The receptors here all came from a middle-aged woman in good health and CMV-seropositive.

This chain uses TRBV4-2 with TRBJ2-5, with no clear D. CDR1 LGHNA and CDR2 YNFKEQ come from the germline V gene. The CDR3 length is 15 residues. V lost 1 base to trimming and J lost 2 bases, with 11 bases between them. The CDR3 DNA follows: TGTGCCAGCAGCCAAGTAGCCAACTATCAAGAGACCCAGTACTTC. Translated: CASSQVANYQETQYF.

This clone was observed once. The same CDR3 is also encoded by other DNA sequences in this sample. This chain connects TRBV27 to TRBJ2-7; TRBD1 matches at 8 bases. Trimming removed 6 bases from V and 4 bases from J; junction bases left unmatched: 5. Germline V lookup: CDR1 MNHEY, CDR2 SMNVEV (reference sequence). This CDR3 is 13 amino acids long. The DNA for the CDR3 is TGTGCCAGCAGCTCAGGGGGCAGTTACGAGCAGTACTTC. Translated: CASSSGGSYEQYF.

This clone appeared once. The rearrangement links TRBV19 to TRBJ1-5; possible D gene TRBD1, 5 bases. The V gene lost 3 bases and the J gene lost 11 bases, with 8 bases spanning the gap. This CDR3 spans 11 amino acids. Germline lookup yields CDR1 LNHDA and CDR2 SQIVND (reference sequence). In nucleotides, the CDR3 is TGTGCCAGTAGTATTCGGGGGTCCCAGCATTTT. Amino acid sequence: CASSIRGSQHF.

The rearrangement joins TRBV29-1 to TRBJ2-7; weak D call: TRBD2 (5 bases). The ends were cut back, 4 bases at V and 4 bases at J, with 11 bases in the middle. Germline V lookup: CDR1 SQVTM, CDR2 ANQGSEA. The CDR3 has 12 amino acids. CDR3 in amino acids: CSVVGSEYEQYF. The CDR3 DNA reads as TGCAGCGTTGTTGGTAGCGAATACGAGCAGTACTTC.

This chain links TRBV7-9 with TRBJ2-5; weak D call: TRBD2 (6 bases). Trimming shortened V by 1 base and J by 4 bases, and 10 bases separated the two germline ends. This CDR3 has 14 amino acids. CDR1 is SEHNR and CDR2 is FQNEAQ in the germline V gene (reference sequence). The CDR3 DNA reads as TGTGCCAGCAGCTTAGTCGGAGGGGCAGAGACCCAGTACTTC. It encodes CASSLVGGAETQYF.

CDR3 coding DNA: TGTGCCAGCACCTCCGGGACTAGCGGAATAATTCAAGAGACCCAGTACTTC. Its protein product is CASTSGTSGIIQETQYF. This sequence joins TRBV28 and TRBJ2-5; 11 positions agree with TRBD2. Germline trimming cut 7 bases from V and 2 bases from J; bases unmatched to any gene: 12. The germline gives CDR1 MDHEN, CDR2 SYDVKM. The CDR3 loop spans 17 amino acids.

V gene TRBV28 combines with J gene TRBJ2-1; TRBD2 agrees at 9 bases. CDR1 and CDR2 from the germline V gene are MDHEN and SYDVKM. The J segment lost 13 bases and the V segment lost 6 bases, leaving 22 bases of the junction unmatched. CDR3 length equals 17 residues. The CDR3 DNA follows: TGTGCCAGCAGCGACCCCTCAGGGACTAGCTTCTTTTGGGGACAGTTCTTC. This translates into CASSDPSGTSFFWGQFF. Supplemented by reference TRBV28 and TRBJ2-1, the full variable domain reads DVKVTQSSRYLVKRTGEKVFLECVQDMDHENMFWYRQDPGLGLRLIYFSYDVKMKEKGDIPEGYSVSREKKERFSLILESASTNQTSMYLCASSDPSGTSFFWGQFFGPGTRLTVL.

The V call is TRBV6-5, the J call TRBJ2-5; 7 bases agree with TRBD2. Near its end, the DNA agrees better with TRBJ2-7, so the J call may be wrong. The CDR3 has 16 amino acids. CDR1 and CDR2 from the germline V gene are MNHEY and SVGAGI. The CDR3 sequence: CASSSILSGTAYEQYF. The CDR3, as DNA: TGTGCCAGCAGTTCAATATTAAGCGGGACCGCCTACGAGCAGTACTTC.

The chain combines TRBV9 with TRBJ2-1, with 11 bases matching TRBD2. Germline values: CDR1 SGDLS, CDR2 YYNGEE. V trimming: 0 bases; J trimming: 9 bases; junction bases outside the gene matches: 8. This CDR3 region has 16 residues. The CDR3 loop reads CASSVGSSGGAGEQFF. CDR3 bases: TGTGCCAGCAGCGTAGGTAGTAGCGGGGGGGCTGGTGAGCAGTTCTTC.

The chain uses TRBV6-5 and TRBJ2-7, with 9 nucleotides matching TRBD2. Germline V gene data show CDR1 as MNHEY and CDR2 as SVGAGI. This CDR3 spans 14 amino acids. V gave up 4 bases and J gave up 4 bases; unmatched junction bases: 5. The CDR3 DNA reads TGTGCCAGCAGTTCACTTAGCGGGGGATACGAGCAGTACTTC. It codes for CASSSLSGGYEQYF.

A note on this clone: At one end the junction does not follow the germline gene, possibly because of a read error. This chain links TRBV5-4 with TRBJ2-7, with TRBD2 matching 12 bases. The germline V gene has CDR1 SGHNT and CDR2 YYREEE (reference sequence). The CDR3 loop spans 15 amino acids. This chain's CDR3 is CVSSYGLAGTYEQYF. The CDR3 DNA follows: TGTGTCAGCAGCTACGGACTAGCGGGGACCTACGAGCAGTACTTC.

The DNA of the CDR3 is TGCGCCAGCAGCCAAGACGCCAGGGTCGTTTCTGGAAACACCATATATTTT. Amino acids: CASSQDARVVSGNTIYF. This sequence joins TRBV4-3 and TRBJ1-3, with D possibly matching TRBD1 (5 bases). The germline gives CDR1 LGHNA, CDR2 YSLEER. The V end lost 0 bases, the J end lost 1 base, and 13 bases lay between the germline ends. CDR3 size: 17 residues.

V and J are TRBV5-4 and TRBJ1-5; TRBD1 aligns across 7 bases. CDR1 is SGHNT, CDR2 YYREEE, per germline (reference sequence). With V trimmed by 4 bases and J by 1 base, 2 bases remained unmatched. This CDR3 contains 14 residues. Here the CDR3 DNA reads TGTGCCAGCAGCCTACAGGGGAGCAATCAGCCCCAGCATTTT. Translation gives CASSLQGSNQPQHF.

V is TRBV2 and J is TRBJ2-4, with D possibly TRBD1 on 6 matching bases. Looked up from germline, CDR1 is SNHLY and CDR2 is FYNNEI. The CDR3 has 14 residues. Trimming removed 3 bases from V and 1 base from J, with 7 bases in between. CDR3 nucleotides: TGTGCCAGCAGTGACGACAGGGCCAAAAACATTCAGTACTTC. Its protein is CASSDDRAKNIQYF.

This sequence joins TRBV27 and TRBJ1-1; weak D call: TRBD1 (5 bases). V dropped 6 bases and J dropped 1 base, with 12 bases sitting between them. The germline gives CDR1 MNHEY, CDR2 SMNVEV (reference sequence). This CDR3 contains 14 residues. The chain's CDR3 is CASRRRQGNTEAFF. The CDR3 bases are TGTGCCAGCAGACGAAGGCAGGGGAACACTGAAGCTTTCTTT.

A few counts support this clone. The CDR3 region is CASSNALSGGTEAFF. CDR3 sequence (DNA): TGTGCCAGCAGCAACGCTCTCTCGGGGGGCACTGAAGCTTTCTTT. The genes are TRBV4-2 and TRBJ1-1, with TRBD1 as a possible D gene (5 bases). V was cut by 5 bases and J by 4 bases, with 17 bases left in between. Germline lookup yields CDR1 LGHNA and CDR2 YNFKEQ. CDR3 length equals 15 residues.

This clone was observed once. This sequence joins TRBV5-8 and TRBJ2-5; D unclear. This CDR3 spans 12 amino acids. Germline loops: CDR1 SGHTS, CDR2 YDEGEE. V was cut by 2 bases and J by 7 bases, with 9 bases left in between. The DNA of the CDR3 is TGTGCCAGCAGCTTACAGTCCGGGACCCAGTACTTC. It encodes CASSLQSGTQYF.

The chain joins TRBV27 to TRBJ2-7, with TRBD1 identical over 7 bases. The J segment lost 4 bases and the V segment lost 4 bases, leaving 7 bases of the junction unmatched. Per germline, CDR1 MNHEY and CDR2 SMNVEV (reference sequence). The CDR3 is made up of 14 amino acids. CDR3 bases: TGTGCCAGCAGTTCGACAGGGAATCCTTACGAGCAGTACTTC. It yields the protein CASSSTGNPYEQYF.

Points on this clone: At one end the junction does not follow the germline gene, possibly because of a read error. Distinct nucleotide sequences in the sample also encode this CDR3. The chain combines TRBV7-9 with TRBJ2-7; maybe TRBD1 (5 bases). Germline V CDR1 and CDR2: SEHNR, FQNEAQ (reference sequence). CDR3 size: 12 residues. CDR3 sequence (DNA): TGTTCCAGCAGCCCCGACAGCTACGAGCAGTACTTC. Protein product: CSSSPDSYEQYF.